These 19 T cell receptor beta chains were all obtained from the same sample, sequenced in a study of blood T cell repertoires in COVID-19. The protocol was immunoSEQ multiplex PCR, while the TCRdb copy is restricted to in-frame clones and leaves out a portion. The sample consists of about 240,000 clones, 92% of them appearing once. The sample consisted of peripheral blood. These receptors were collected from a man aged 30 to 39 with COVID-19, enrolled during active disease.

This chain links TRBV2 with TRBJ1-2, with 7 positions matching TRBD1. The CDR3 runs to 15 residues. Per the germline V gene, CDR1 is SNHLY and CDR2 is FYNNEI. J was trimmed by 6 bases and V by 3 bases; bases with no gene match: 10. CDR3 nucleotide sequence: TGTGCCAGCAGTGACCCTCCGACAGGGAGTAATGGCTACACCTTC. It specifies CASSDPPTGSNGYTF.

The V and J genes are TRBV9 and TRBJ2-7, with 8 bases lining up with TRBD1. Trimming cost V 2 bases and J 5 bases; bases outside gene matches: 9. The CDR3 covers 15 residues. Germline lookup yields CDR1 SGDLS and CDR2 YYNGEE. CDR3 in amino acids: CASSVAGGQWDEQYF. The CDR3 DNA reads as TGTGCCAGCAGCGTGGCAGGGGGCCAATGGGACGAGCAGTACTTC.

The gene calls are TRBV6-5 and TRBJ2-5; TRBD1 matches 11 bases. The CDR3 is 15 residues long. J gave up 1 base and V 7 bases, and 5 bases lay outside the gene matches. Germline-derived CDR1 and CDR2 are MNHEY and SVGAGI. The CDR3 region has the DNA TGTGCCAGCACCTGGACAGGGGGCCTCCAAGAGACCCAGTACTTC. Residues: CASTWTGGLQETQYF.

The chain has TRBV7-2 and TRBJ2-7; no clear D gene. The ends were cut back, 0 bases at V and 2 bases at J, with 11 bases in the middle. Germline V gene lookup returns CDR1 SGHTA and CDR2 FQGNSA. The CDR3 consists of 15 residues. CDR3 sequence reads: CASSLAGEAAYEQYF. The CDR3 nucleotides are TGTGCCAGCAGCTTAGCAGGTGAGGCCGCCTACGAGCAGTACTTC.

J is TRBJ2-1 and V is TRBV5-4, with TRBD2 matching 13 bases. The CDR3 covers 15 residues. Germline V gives CDR1 SGHNT, CDR2 YYREEE (reference sequence). The ends lost 5 bases at V and 4 bases at J; junction bases unmatched: 3. Here the CDR3 reads CASRVTSGGYNEQFF. For the CDR3, the DNA is TGTGCCAGCAGGGTGACTAGCGGGGGGTACAATGAGCAGTTCTTC.

This chain uses TRBV19 with TRBJ1-2; no clear D gene. CDR3 length: 12 amino acids. V was pared by 5 bases and J by 3 bases, with 7 bases between. Germline CDR1 reads LNHDA; CDR2 reads SQIVND (reference sequence). The chain's CDR3 is CASSREDYGYTF. In nucleotides, the CDR3 is TGTGCCAGTAGTCGGGAGGACTATGGCTACACCTTC.

The chain uses TRBV7-6 and TRBJ2-5, with a tentative D call TRBD2 (5 bases). V was shortened by 5 bases and J by 5 bases, with 21 bases between the two germline ends. CDR3 length: 16 amino acids. Germline V lookup: CDR1 SGHVS, CDR2 FNYEAQ. The CDR3 spells CASSHGVIRTRETQYF. CDR3 coding DNA: TGTGCCAGCAGCCACGGGGTAATCCGGACGAGGGAGACCCAGTACTTC.

Regarding this clone: A much more abundant neighbour one base away suggests this may be a read error. The rearrangement joins TRBV4-1 to TRBJ1-2; possible D gene TRBD1, 6 bases. Germline CDR1 reads MGHRA; CDR2 reads YSYEKL. The CDR3 runs to 16 residues. The CDR3 here is CVSSLIPGPGDYGYTF. The CDR3 DNA sequence: TGCGTCAGCAGCCTCATCCCCGGTCCAGGGGACTATGGCTACACCTTC.

The chain recombines TRBV5-1 with TRBJ2-5; tentatively, D is TRBD2 (6 bases). Trimming removed 4 bases from V and 3 bases from J, with 10 bases in between. The CDR3 loop spans 13 amino acids. Germline CDR1 and CDR2: SGHRS and YFSETQ. Written as DNA, the CDR3 is TGCGCCAGCAGCGCGGAGGGGAAAGAGACCCAGTACTTC. Translated: CASSAEGKETQYF.

The genes are TRBV5-6 and TRBJ2-2, with D perhaps TRBD2 (5 bases). V was shortened by 4 bases and J by 0 bases, with 7 bases between the two germline ends. CDR1 and CDR2 from the germline V gene are SGHDT and YYEEEE. The CDR3 has 14 residues. CDR3 sequence reads: CASSPEANTGELFF. In DNA, the CDR3 is TGTGCCAGCAGCCCGGAGGCGAACACCGGGGAGCTGTTTTTT.

V usage is TRBV12-3 or TRBV12-4 and J usage is TRBJ2-4; 10 bases map to TRBD2. This CDR3 has 13 amino acids. With V trimmed by 5 bases and J by 6 bases, 1 base remained unmatched. The CDR3 nucleotides read TGTGCCAGCAGTCCTAGCGGGGGAAACATTCAGTACTTC. Its translation is CASSPSGGNIQYF.

This chain connects TRBV19 to TRBJ1-2; 8 nucleotides agree with TRBD1. V lost 1 base, J lost 2 bases, and 3 bases stayed unmatched. The CDR3 runs to 15 residues. CDR1 and CDR2 from the germline V gene are LNHDA and SQIVND (reference sequence). The CDR3 loop reads CASSIGGQDNYGYTF. CDR3 bases: TGTGCCAGTAGTATAGGGGGACAGGACAACTATGGCTACACCTTC.

The chain carries TRBV4-1 and TRBJ2-7; TRBD1 is a possible D gene (6 bases). CDR1 MGHRA and CDR2 YSYEKL come from the germline V gene. There are 16 residues in the CDR3. Trimming removed 1 base at V and 6 bases at J, with 19 bases between. The CDR3 here is CASSQGMGRRGPEQYF. CDR3 DNA: TGCGCCAGCAGCCAAGGCATGGGACGCAGGGGTCCCGAGCAGTACTTC.

The chain links TRBV12-3 or TRBV12-4 to TRBJ2-7, with D uncertain. There are 12 residues in the CDR3. V lost 6 bases to trimming and J lost 7 bases, with 13 bases between them. CDR3 in amino acids: CASSSPPREQYF. CDR3 bases: TGTGCCAGCAGCTCCCCGCCGAGGGAGCAGTACTTC.

The V call is TRBV4-1, the J call TRBJ1-4; weak D call: TRBD1 (6 bases). V lost 4 bases, J lost 5 bases, and 20 bases lay in between. Germline CDR1 MGHRA, CDR2 YSYEKL. This CDR3 spans 17 amino acids. The CDR3 loop is CASSPRSKGDKNEKLFF. In DNA form, the CDR3 reads TGCGCCAGCAGCCCCAGAAGCAAGGGGGATAAGAATGAAAAACTGTTTTTT.

The chain employs TRBV5-1 and TRBJ1-1, with a possible D match to TRBD1 (5 bases). The germline gives CDR1 SGHRS, CDR2 YFSETQ. This CDR3 region has 15 residues. V was shortened by 0 bases and J by 12 bases, with 21 bases between the two germline ends. The CDR3 reads CASSLGDTTWDWSFF. In nucleotides, the CDR3 is TGCGCCAGCAGCTTGGGGGATACAACTTGGGACTGGTCTTTCTTT.

The rearrangement uses TRBV18 and TRBJ2-7; 11 bases fit TRBD2. The CDR3 is made up of 15 amino acids. Germline CDR1 reads KGHSH; CDR2 reads LQKENI. V shed 0 bases and J 2 bases; nucleotides not matched to a gene: 0. CDR3 region: CASSPPGLAAYEQYF. The CDR3 DNA reads as TGTGCCAGCTCACCACCGGGACTAGCGGCCTACGAGCAGTACTTC.

The chain carries TRBV12-3 or TRBV12-4 and TRBJ2-7; 7 positions agree with TRBD2. V was clipped by 3 bases and J by 4 bases; unmatched bases: 3. CDR3 length: 13 amino acids. As DNA, the CDR3 is TGTGCCAGCAGTTTGGGGGGGGGATACGAGCAGTACTTC. Protein sequence: CASSLGGGYEQYF.

This chain uses TRBV9 with TRBJ2-7; 8 bases are a match to TRBD1. Germline values: CDR1 SGDLS, CDR2 YYNGEE. This CDR3 has 14 amino acids. With 3 bases clipped from V and 6 bases from J, the junction kept 8 bases outside the gene matches. The CDR3 protein is CASSARTGTPEQYF. CDR3 sequence (DNA): TGTGCCAGCAGCGCCCGGACAGGGACCCCCGAGCAGTACTTC.